This TCR beta chain was sequenced for a study of shared clonotypes between healthy human individuals. Study-level points and caveats: When naive CD4 clonotypes were compared across a few donors, about 5% were shared.

The length of the CDR3 is 16 residues. Germline CDR1 is MNHEY and CDR2 is SVGAGI. Trimming shortened V by 0 bases and J by 5 bases, and 13 bases separated the two germline ends. Naive CD8 cells comprised CD45RO-negative, CCR7-positively selected cells, excluding terminally differentiated effector memory CD45RA+ cells. Clones were read by immunoSEQ multiplex PCR, and TCRdb kept only the in-frame ones, dropping some. The repertoire includes hundreds of thousands of clones, roughly 96% of them detected once, and 0.11% sits in the top ten. For this clone: Its specificity is not known.

The TCR was taken from a woman in her twenties or thirties in good health. The chain links TRBV6-5 to TRBJ2-2; D not resolved. Input material: naive CD8+ T cells sorted from blood. The CDR3 loop is CASSYSTGSWTGELFF. The CDR3 DNA sequence: TGTGCCAGCAGTTACTCGACCGGGTCTTGGACCGGGGAGCTGTTTTTT.